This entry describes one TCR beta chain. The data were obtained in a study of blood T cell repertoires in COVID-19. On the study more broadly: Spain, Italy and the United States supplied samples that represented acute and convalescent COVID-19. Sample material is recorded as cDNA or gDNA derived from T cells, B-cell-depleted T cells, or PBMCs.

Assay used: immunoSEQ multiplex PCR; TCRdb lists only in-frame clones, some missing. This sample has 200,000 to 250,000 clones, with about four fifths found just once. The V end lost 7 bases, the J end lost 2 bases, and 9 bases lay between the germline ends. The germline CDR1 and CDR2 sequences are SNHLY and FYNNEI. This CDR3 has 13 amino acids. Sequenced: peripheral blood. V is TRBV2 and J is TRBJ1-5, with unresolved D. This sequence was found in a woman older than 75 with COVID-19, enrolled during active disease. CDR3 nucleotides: TGTGCCAGCAAGAAGGGAGGCAATCAGCCCCAGCATTTT. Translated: CASKKGGNQPQHF.